What follows are 31 T cell receptor beta chains derived from one specimen sequenced in a study of cytomegalovirus exposure and HLA in healthy donors. The PCR ran on 60 Vbeta and 13 Jbeta primers. The table came from immunoSEQ multiplex PCR; TCRdb's copy has only in-frame clones and leaves some out. This table holds under 200,000 clones, roughly 80% found once. The sequencing sample was made of PBMCs. The receptors were gathered from a woman aged 30 to 39 in good health and CMV-seropositive.

The chain carries TRBV25-1 and TRBJ1-5; TRBD1 matches 8 bases. The CDR3 spans 15 residues. Germline-derived CDR1 and CDR2 are MGHDK and SYGVNS. V was clipped by 3 bases and J by 5 bases; unmatched bases: 6. CDR3 loop: CASSDLDRDDQPQHF. Written as DNA, the CDR3 is TGTGCCAGCAGTGATCTGGACAGGGATGATCAGCCCCAGCATTTT. Filled out from reference TRBV25-1 and TRBJ1-5, the complete variable domain reads EADIYQTPRYLVIGTGKKITLECSQTMGHDKMYWYQQDPGMELHLIHYSYGVNSTEKGDLSSESTVSRIRTEHFPLTLESARPSHTSQYLCASSDLDRDDQPQHFGDGTRLSIL.

The chain is built from TRBV18 and TRBJ2-5; D is possibly TRBD1 (6 bases). V lost 2 bases and J lost 4, with 8 bases in between. The CDR3 has 13 amino acids. Germline CDR1 reads KGHSH; CDR2 reads LQKENI. Here the CDR3 reads CASSPGGGETQYF. DNA of the CDR3: TGTGCCAGCTCACCAGGGGGCGGAGAGACCCAGTACTTC.

This clone was observed a few times. The rearrangement links TRBV29-1 to TRBJ1-2, with D perhaps TRBD1 (5 bases). The CDR3 spans 11 residues. Trimming removed 3 bases at V and 8 bases at J, with 10 bases between. CDR1 is SQVTM, CDR2 ANQGSEA, per germline. DNA for the CDR3: TGCAGCGTTGACGGGGGATTCGGCTACACCTTC. Amino acid sequence: CSVDGGFGYTF.

The chain has TRBV19 and TRBJ2-3; 9 bases are a match to TRBD1. The CDR3 spans 14 residues. The V gene's germline CDR1 is LNHDA and CDR2 SQIVND (reference sequence). V lost 4 bases and J lost 8; bases outside the gene matches: 7. The DNA for the CDR3 is TGTGCCAGTAGTAAGGGACAGGGTGTAGGTACGCAGTATTTT. Residues: CASSKGQGVGTQYF.

The CDR3 is CASSEEPDRYSYEQYF. The CDR3 DNA reads as TGTGCCAGCAGTGAAGAGCCCGACAGATACTCCTACGAGCAGTACTTC. The J gene is TRBJ2-7, the V gene TRBV2; a weak D match, TRBD1 (5 bases). CDR3 length: 16 amino acids. Trimming pared 1 base from V and 0 bases from J, leaving 13 bases between. Germline lookup yields CDR1 SNHLY and CDR2 FYNNEI.

The rearrangement uses TRBV4-1 and TRBJ1-5; D perhaps matches TRBD1 (5 bases). Germline-derived CDR1 and CDR2 are MGHRA and YSYEKL. The CDR3 totals 16 residues. V was clipped by 0 bases and J by 7 bases, with 16 bases between them. The CDR3 loop reads CASSQEGWGEGQPQHF. CDR3 nucleotides: TGCGCCAGCAGCCAAGAGGGGTGGGGGGAAGGCCAGCCCCAGCATTTT.

This chain joins TRBV4-2 and TRBJ2-5; TRBD2 matches at 9 bases. The DNA end is a closer match to TRBJ2-7, so the J assignment may be wrong. The V gene's germline CDR1 is LGHNA and CDR2 YNFKEQ. The CDR3 runs to 16 residues. The DNA of the CDR3 is TGTGCCAGCAGCCAAGCCAACGCGGGGGGGGCCTACGAGCAGTACTTC. It yields the protein CASSQANAGGAYEQYF.

The rearrangement joins TRBV2 to TRBJ1-1; 7 bases map to TRBD1. V shed 5 bases and J 4 bases; nucleotides not matched to a gene: 7. Germline V lookup: CDR1 SNHLY, CDR2 FYNNEI. This CDR3 is built from 14 residues. CDR3 DNA sequence: TGTGCCAGCAGTTACAGGGGATGGGGCACTGAAGCTTTCTTT. This translates into CASSYRGWGTEAFF.

This chain joins TRBV6-1 and TRBJ1-5; 9 nucleotides agree with TRBD1. The CDR3 contains 16 residues. Germline CDR1 reads MNHNS; CDR2 reads SASEGT. The J segment lost 5 bases and the V segment lost 6 bases, leaving 11 bases of the junction unmatched. The CDR3 protein is CASREQGASVYQPQHF. In nucleotides, the CDR3 is TGTGCCAGCAGGGAACAGGGGGCGTCGGTCTATCAGCCCCAGCATTTT.

The rearrangement joins TRBV5-1 to TRBJ2-2; TRBD1 might be the D (5 bases). Germline CDR1 reads SGHRS; CDR2 reads YFSETQ. This CDR3 spans 18 amino acids. V was shortened by 0 bases and J by 0 bases, with 15 bases between the two germline ends. CDR3: CASSLDRPLRTNTGELFF. The CDR3 DNA follows: TGCGCCAGCAGCTTGGACAGGCCTCTCCGAACGAACACCGGGGAGCTGTTTTTT.

The chain links TRBV7-8 to TRBJ1-2; TRBD1 aligns across 7 bases. CDR1 is SGHVS and CDR2 is FQNEAQ in the germline V gene. V was clipped by 5 bases and J by 2 bases; unmatched bases: 8. This CDR3 is 15 amino acids long. DNA of the CDR3: TGTGCCAGCAGCGGAAGATACAGGGGAAACTATGGCTACACCTTC. Translation: CASSGRYRGNYGYTF.

The chain is built from TRBV7-9 and TRBJ1-2; D gene uncertain. CDR3 length equals 12 residues. Trimming removed 4 bases at V and 3 bases at J, with 6 bases between. Germline V lookup: CDR1 SEHNR, CDR2 FQNEAQ (reference sequence). For the CDR3, the DNA is TGTGCCAGCAGCTCCCGGTACTATGGCTACACCTTC. Translating it yields CASSSRYYGYTF.

The J gene is TRBJ1-5, the V gene TRBV5-5; TRBD1 matches at 8 bases. V lost 0 bases, J lost 9 bases, and 5 bases stayed unmatched. CDR3 length: 14 residues. Germline V gene lookup returns CDR1 SGHKS and CDR2 YYEKEE (reference sequence). The CDR3 nucleotides read TGTGCCAGCAGCTTGGGACAGGGGACTGGGCCCCAGCATTTT. Translating it yields CASSLGQGTGPQHF.

This clone showed up just a few times. The gene calls are TRBV9 and TRBJ2-1, with a weak D call TRBD2 (5 bases). Germline CDR1 and CDR2: SGDLS and YYNGEE. CDR3 length: 13 residues. Trimming removed 1 base at V and 9 bases at J, with 11 bases between. The DNA for the CDR3 is TGTGCCAGCAGCGTAACGGGGTTTCTTGAGCAGTTCTTC. Protein: CASSVTGFLEQFF.

The gene calls are TRBV5-8 and TRBJ1-5; D uncertain. Germline V gene data show CDR1 as SGHTS and CDR2 as YDEGEE. There are 13 residues in the CDR3. Deletions cut 3 bases from V and 3 bases from J, with 7 bases between. The CDR3 sequence is CASSWQVNQPQHF. The CDR3 DNA reads TGTGCCAGCAGCTGGCAGGTCAATCAGCCCCAGCATTTT.

The chain links TRBV5-1 to TRBJ1-2; 7 bases line up with TRBD1. The CDR3 loop spans 15 amino acids. The V gene end was trimmed by 0 bases and the J gene end by 4 bases; junction bases not matched to a gene: 6. Germline loops: CDR1 SGHRS, CDR2 YFSETQ. CDR3 in amino acids: CASSLGGGALYGYTF. DNA of the CDR3: TGCGCCAGCAGCTTGGGAGGGGGCGCGCTCTATGGCTACACCTTC.

This clone has a single count. This chain links TRBV7-2 with TRBJ1-3, with 7 positions matching TRBD1. Germline loops: CDR1 SGHTA, CDR2 FQGNSA. The CDR3 sequence is 18 residues long. The V gene end was trimmed by 4 bases and the J gene end by 2 bases; junction bases not matched to a gene: 14. Here the CDR3 reads CASSSRQGGGGPGNTIYF. CDR3 nucleotide sequence: TGTGCCAGCAGCTCCCGACAGGGCGGCGGTGGCCCTGGAAACACCATATATTTT.

The rearrangement joins TRBV28 to TRBJ1-3; unclear D gene. This CDR3 has 15 amino acids. V lost 2 bases and J 4 bases, leaving 12 bases between the germline ends. Germline CDR1 and CDR2: MDHEN and SYDVKM. CDR3 protein: CASSLGGKAGNTIYF. The CDR3 region has the DNA TGTGCCAGCAGTTTAGGCGGGAAAGCCGGAAACACCATATATTTT.

The gene calls are TRBV10-3 and TRBJ1-4; 7 nucleotides line up with TRBD1. V lost 9 bases and J lost 2; bases outside the gene matches: 9. The length of the CDR3 is 15 residues. Looked up from germline, CDR1 is ENHRY and CDR2 is SYGVKD. The CDR3 spells CAIRNRDSTNEKLFF. CDR3 in DNA: TGTGCCATTAGAAACCGGGACAGCACTAATGAAAAACTGTTTTTT.

The V and J genes are TRBV6-4 and TRBJ2-3; 7 nucleotides line up with TRBD2. CDR1 and CDR2 (germline): MRHNA, SNTAGT. The CDR3 is 15 residues long. V lost 2 bases and J lost 2; bases outside the gene matches: 4. This CDR3 reads CASSDRSGVTDTQYF. The CDR3 DNA reads TGTGCCAGCAGTGACAGGAGCGGGGTCACAGATACGCAGTATTTT.

This clone was recorded a few times. The chain joins TRBV4-3 to TRBJ2-3; D possibly corresponds to TRBD2 (6 bases). Looked up from germline, CDR1 is LGHNA and CDR2 is YSLEER. The V gene lost 0 bases and the J gene lost 1 base, with 8 bases spanning the gap. The CDR3 consists of 15 residues. Here the CDR3 DNA reads TGCGCCAGCAGCCAAGACGGCGGGGGCACAGATACGCAGTATTTT. Translated, it gives CASSQDGGGTDTQYF.

In this sample, this clone turned up a few times. This sequence joins TRBV9 and TRBJ2-5, with TRBD2 identical over 10 bases. Germline CDR1 is SGDLS and CDR2 is YYNGEE. This CDR3 has 17 amino acids. V dropped 4 bases and J dropped 4; count of bases not matched to a gene: 13. The CDR3 coding sequence is TGTGCCAGCAGCCAGGGGAGGAGCGGGGGGGCTTTAGAGACCCAGTACTTC. Its protein product is CASSQGRSGGALETQYF.

The V gene is TRBV6-4, the J gene TRBJ2-1; 7 positions match TRBD2. Trimming cost V 4 bases and J 4 bases; bases outside gene matches: 7. Germline V gene data show CDR1 as MRHNA and CDR2 as SNTAGT. CDR3 size: 15 residues. The DNA for the CDR3 is TGTGCCAGCAGTGTATCTAGCGGTCTATACAATGAGCAGTTCTTC. Residues: CASSVSSGLYNEQFF.

The gene calls are TRBV30 and TRBJ2-7; D gene unclear. Looked up from germline, CDR1 is GTSNPN and CDR2 is SVGIG (reference sequence). This CDR3 contains 11 residues. Trimming removed 2 bases at V and 4 bases at J, with 6 bases between. CDR3 sequence (DNA): TGTGCCTGGAGTTCACTTTACGAGCAGTACTTC. It encodes CAWSSLYEQYF.

The chain recombines TRBV7-2 with TRBJ1-6, with D maybe TRBD1 (5 bases). Per the germline V gene, CDR1 is SGHTA and CDR2 is FQGNSA. Trimming cost V 5 bases and J 6 bases, with 17 bases left between them. This CDR3 has 16 amino acids. CDR3 DNA: TGTGCCAGCAGCCCCGTTAGGACACTACCTAATTCACCCCTCCACTTT. As protein: CASSPVRTLPNSPLHF.

This sequence joins TRBV4-1 and TRBJ2-5; 8 bases line up with TRBD2. The DNA end lines up better with TRBJ2-7; the J call may be wrong. The CDR3 is made up of 14 amino acids. Germline values: CDR1 MGHRA, CDR2 YSYEKL. DNA for the CDR3: TGCGCCAGCAGCCAAGGACTAGCGACCTACGAGCAGTACTTC. As protein: CASSQGLATYEQYF.

This clone was observed once. The V and J genes are TRBV19 and TRBJ1-2; 9 nucleotides line up with TRBD1. The CDR3 is made up of 12 amino acids. CDR1 and CDR2 from the germline V gene are LNHDA and SQIVND (reference sequence). With 7 bases clipped from V and 7 bases from J, the junction kept 4 bases outside the gene matches. The CDR3 sequence: CASNDRGAGYTF. CDR3 sequence (DNA): TGTGCCAGTAATGACAGGGGGGCTGGCTACACCTTC.

In its sample, this clone was seen once. The chain has TRBV27 and TRBJ1-6; D may be TRBD1 (5 bases). In germline, CDR1 is MNHEY, CDR2 SMNVEV (reference sequence). The CDR3 sequence is 19 residues long. The germline V and J ends were trimmed by 3 bases and 8 bases, with 26 bases remaining between them. CDR3 sequence: CASSFGGPKLVFSYSPLHF. DNA for the CDR3: TGTGCCAGCAGTTTCGGGGGACCGAAGCTAGTATTCTCTTATTCACCCCTCCACTTT.

The CDR3 coding sequence is TGTGCCAGTAGTCCTTTCCCCCCCCATGAGCAGTTCTTC. Its protein is CASSPFPPHEQFF. This chain connects TRBV19 to TRBJ2-1, with D unresolved. The CDR3 extends over 13 amino acids. Trimming took off 5 bases at V and 8 bases at J, with 13 bases between the two ends. CDR1 LNHDA and CDR2 SQIVND come from the germline V gene (reference sequence).

Only one count was recorded for this clone. The chain recombines TRBV7-2 with TRBJ1-2, with D uncertain. CDR1 and CDR2 from the germline V gene are SGHTA and FQGNSA. This CDR3 is built from 11 residues. V lost 5 bases, J lost 3 bases, and 4 bases lay in between. The CDR3 nucleotides read TGTGCCAGCAGCCCTTACTATGGCTACACCTTC. Amino acids: CASSPYYGYTF.

A few counts support this clone. For the CDR3, the DNA is TGTGCCAGCAGTACTTACCGGGACAGCCCCTGGGAAGGCTACACCTTC. It encodes CASSTYRDSPWEGYTF. V gene TRBV28 combines with J gene TRBJ1-2; 7 bases are shared with TRBD1. The CDR3 sequence is 16 residues long. Germline V gene lookup returns CDR1 MDHEN and CDR2 SYDVKM. V was pared by 5 bases and J by 8 bases, with 17 bases of the junction left unmatched.